This entry is about one T cell receptor beta chain. Which antigen it targets is not known. No base quality values were provided; no much bigger clone lies one nucleotide off. The germline V gene encodes CDR1 MRHNA and CDR2 SNTAGT. The CDR3 numbers 15 residues from cysteine through phenylalanine. The retained sequence is limited to the CDR3, 45 bases, with the frame set at the first base. Trimming removed 2 bases from V and 1 base from J; the gene matches leave 1 base unexplained. These data are taken from a study of blood T cells in healthy people across ages (dated by TCRdb to between 2014 and 2016). Regarding the complete study: In model experiments, roughly one uniquely barcoded TCR beta cDNA molecule per two T cells was captured by template switching. The donors were divided into four age groups: young (average around 16 years), middle-aged (approximately 42), aged (roughly 66) and long-lived (about 80). Using the same blood draw, the study looked at two additional independent replicas of 1 million unique cDNA reads for two donors, one aged 18 to 30 and the other aged 80 or older. Using deep sequencing normalized with unique cDNA molecular identifiers, the study measured how TCR beta repertoire diversity changes with age. Donors of different ages were randomly distributed across sequencing lanes to avoid experimental bias.

Overall study outcomes, separate from this receptor: Because the CMV infection status of the donors was unknown, age-related changes in expanded clonotypes may potentially have been confounded. Observed TCR beta diversity per million T cells fell roughly linearly with age, and a significant reduction was already apparent by age around 39. There was a strong correlation between observed TCR beta diversity and the percentage of naive T cells measured by flow cytometry. Estimates of total diversity based on one million sequenced T cells were regarded as lower bounds and as underestimates. Compared with the aged group, the long-lived group had more naive CD4+ T cells, fewer expanded clones and increased TCR diversity, suggesting age selection. Bulk unsorted PBMC profiling prevented conclusive comparison of naive and antigen-experienced compartments.

Donors were approximately 42 systemically healthy Caucasian individuals from Russia aged roughly 6 to 100 years. Each donor gave about 10 milliliters of peripheral blood, drawn into EDTA-treated Vacutainer tubes. Ficoll-Paque density-gradient centrifugation was used to isolate PBMCs, with at least 7 million per sample. Total RNA, at least 5 micrograms per sample, was extracted from PBMCs with Trizol reagent. For every donor, flow cytometry on a PBMC aliquot measured the percentage of naive CD45RAhigh/CD27high T cells. The protocol used for the library was 5' RACE. The sequencing machine was an Illumina HiSeq 2500. A second PCR of roughly 6 to 11 cycles was run with a J-beta primer mix and a sample-barcoded 5' primer. A template-switch 5' adaptor carrying 12 random nucleotides introduced a unique molecular identifier onto each TCR beta cDNA molecule. Each sample yielded at least 2.5 million CDR3-containing paired-end reads. All of the RNA was converted into first-strand cDNA using the Mint cDNA synthesis kit, with a TRBC-specific oligonucleotide serving as the primer. Following uracil-DNA glycosylase treatment, all cDNA underwent a first 18-cycle PCR with the universal primers M1SS and BC2_uni_R. The source study handled its data this way. Each sample was normalized by randomly selecting 1 million high-quality reads, each carrying a distinct molecular identifier. Reads sharing molecular identifiers were discarded rather than binned into consensus sequences. CDR3 identification, clonotype clustering and error correction used MiTCR with a Q25 quality threshold and the strictest error-elimination algorithm. A nonparametric unseen species model with Euler transformation was used to estimate lower-bound total TCR beta diversity. Clones were called with MiXCR by TCRdb after fastp trimmed the public reads at Q25, and only in-frame beta chains were retained. All rows with the same CDR3 protein become a single entry with the most common DNA and genes. The V and J calls were determined by TCRdb, not by the authors. The sample profile shows about 830,000 distinct CDR3 sequences; 60% to 80% of them were found once. Around a quarter of the sample belongs to the ten largest clones.

The chain is made from TRBV6-4 and TRBJ2-3; the central 9 bases match TRBD1. The sequenced sample consisted of blood. The sequence came from a man younger than 40 in good health. The CDR3 corresponds to CASSDRTGGTDTQYF. The DNA sequence follows: TGTGCCAGCAGTGACCGGACAGGGGGCACAGATACGCAGTATTTT.